One sample yielded the 21 T cell receptor beta chains listed below, sequenced in a study of siplizumab effects on memory and regulatory T cells. Some clones are missing from TCRdb's copy, which holds only in-frame ones; the method was immunoSEQ multiplex PCR. The repertoire holds around 94,000 clones, with 80% to 95% as singletons. The sample consisted of CD4+ T cells sorted from blood. These receptors were collected from a human donor in good health.

The chain employs TRBV5-5 and TRBJ1-5, with unresolved D. Germline V gene lookup returns CDR1 SGHKS and CDR2 YYEKEE (reference sequence). The CDR3 sequence is 19 residues long. The V and J ends lost 0 bases and 0 bases respectively, with 19 bases between them. The CDR3 here is CASSLEPGMTRYSNQPQHF. CDR3 coding DNA: TGTGCCAGCAGCTTGGAGCCGGGGATGACCCGATATAGCAATCAGCCCCAGCATTTT.

The chain links TRBV9 to TRBJ2-3; 10 positions match TRBD2. The V and J ends lost 7 bases and 3 bases, in that order; junction bases with no gene match: 2. CDR3 size: 13 residues. The germline CDR1 and CDR2 sequences are SGDLS and YYNGEE. The chain's CDR3 is CASGLADTDTQYF. DNA for the CDR3: TGTGCCAGCGGACTAGCGGATACAGATACGCAGTATTTT.

This sequence joins TRBV27 and TRBJ1-1; D is possibly TRBD1 (6 bases). V lost 8 bases and J 1 base, leaving 17 bases between the germline ends. The CDR3 spans 15 residues. The germline V gene encodes CDR1 MNHEY and CDR2 SMNVEV (reference sequence). CDR3: CASRHLGTQNTEAFF. DNA for the CDR3: TGTGCCAGCCGTCACCTCGGGACACAGAACACTGAAGCTTTCTTT.

The chain combines TRBV5-1 with TRBJ2-7; no firm D call. Germline V lookup: CDR1 SGHRS, CDR2 YFSETQ. There are 14 residues in the CDR3. The V gene lost 1 base and the J gene lost 2 bases, with 10 bases spanning the gap. This CDR3 is CASSLTPPTYEQYF. The CDR3 DNA sequence: TGCGCCAGCAGCTTGACCCCCCCCACCTACGAGCAGTACTTC.

This chain links TRBV27 with TRBJ1-4; D call uncertain. CDR3 length: 15 residues. The V gene's germline CDR1 is MNHEY and CDR2 SMNVEV (reference sequence). Trimming took off 3 bases at V and 2 bases at J, with 10 bases between the two ends. In DNA form, the CDR3 reads TGTGCCAGCAGTTTGGGTGGTGCGACTAATGAAAAACTGTTTTTT. This translates into CASSLGGATNEKLFF.

V is TRBV19 and J is TRBJ1-5, with a possible D match to TRBD1 (5 bases). Germline V gene lookup returns CDR1 LNHDA and CDR2 SQIVND (reference sequence). V shed 4 bases and J shed 6 bases, with 13 bases lying between them. The CDR3 is 14 residues long. CDR3 in amino acids: CASSKGTVSQPQHF. Here the CDR3 DNA reads TGTGCCAGTAGTAAAGGGACGGTAAGTCAGCCCCAGCATTTT. Full variable domain (outside the CDR3, taken from reference TRBV19 and TRBJ1-5): DGGITQSPKYLFRKEGQNVTLSCEQNLNHDAMYWYRQDPGQGLRLIYYSQIVNDFQKGDIAEGYSVSREKKESFPLTVTSAQKNPTAFYLCASSKGTVSQPQHFGDGTRLSIL.

The V and J genes are TRBV28 and TRBJ1-4, with D possibly being TRBD1 (5 bases). The CDR3 contains 15 residues. With 6 bases removed from V and 6 bases from J, the gap between germline ends came to 17 bases. The germline gives CDR1 MDHEN, CDR2 SYDVKM. The CDR3 bases are TGTGCCAGCAGCCCCGGGACCGGGGGAGATGAAAAACTGTTTTTT. Translating it yields CASSPGTGGDEKLFF.

Details on this clone: Additional DNA sequences in this sample encode the identical CDR3. The chain combines TRBV18 with TRBJ2-7, with D tentatively TRBD2 (5 bases). The CDR3 is 12 residues long. CDR1 is KGHSH and CDR2 is LQKENI in the germline V gene. Trimming stripped 1 base from V and 5 bases from J, with 6 bases between. CDR3: CASSPRGHEQYF. DNA of the CDR3: TGTGCCAGCTCACCACGAGGGCACGAGCAGTACTTC.

The rearrangement uses TRBV7-9 and TRBJ1-2, with a possible D match to TRBD1 (6 bases). V was trimmed by 3 bases and J by 2 bases, leaving 10 bases between them. The CDR3 contains 14 residues. From germline, CDR1 is SEHNR and CDR2 FQNEAQ (reference sequence). The CDR3 sequence is CASSFDRTNYGYTF. DNA of the CDR3: TGTGCCAGCAGCTTCGACAGGACAAACTATGGCTACACCTTC.

This sequence joins TRBV6-1 and TRBJ2-5, with a weak D call TRBD2 (6 bases). Judging by the DNA end, TRBJ2-7 fits better; the J call may be wrong. The CDR3 runs 15 residues. The germline V gene has CDR1 MNHNS and CDR2 SASEGT. As DNA, the CDR3 is TGTGCCAGCAGTGAAATAGCTAGCGCCACCTACGAGCAGTACTTC. Translated, it gives CASSEIASATYEQYF.

The rearrangement uses TRBV18 and TRBJ2-1, with 10 bases lining up with TRBD2. Germline CDR1 KGHSH, CDR2 LQKENI. The V segment lost 3 bases and the J segment 5 bases; nucleotides outside the gene matches: 10. This CDR3 is built from 17 residues. This CDR3 is CASSPTPPSGRDNEQFF. The CDR3, as DNA: TGTGCCAGCTCACCCACCCCGCCTAGCGGGAGAGACAATGAGCAGTTCTTC.

The chain links TRBV7-3 to TRBJ2-3; the D is unclear. Germline V gene data show CDR1 as SGHTA and CDR2 as FQGTGA. The CDR3 spans 13 residues. With 3 bases removed from V and 3 bases from J, the gap between germline ends came to 7 bases. Here the CDR3 DNA reads TGTGCCAGCAGCTTCATAAAAACAGATACGCAGTATTTT. Residues: CASSFIKTDTQYF.

This clone was seen only a few times. The chain joins TRBV13 to TRBJ1-2; the D gene is possibly TRBD1 (5 bases). The germline V and J ends were trimmed by 5 bases and 8 bases, with 18 bases remaining between them. From germline, CDR1 is PRHDT and CDR2 FYEKMQ (reference sequence). This CDR3 spans 14 amino acids. Written as DNA, the CDR3 is TGTGCCAGCAGCCCCGGCGACAGAATGAGGGGCTACACCTTC. Residues: CASSPGDRMRGYTF.

The gene calls are TRBV2 and TRBJ1-5; a weak D match, TRBD1 (6 bases). Germline CDR1 is SNHLY and CDR2 is FYNNEI. CDR3 length equals 13 residues. V lost 7 bases and J lost 3, with 10 bases in between. This CDR3 is CASNGTPNQPQHF. DNA for the CDR3: TGTGCCAGCAACGGGACACCCAATCAGCCCCAGCATTTT. The variable domain in full, completed from reference TRBV2 and TRBJ1-5, reads EPEVTQTPSHQVTQMGQEVILRCVPISNHLYFYWYRQILGQKVEFLVSFYNNEISEKSEIFDDQFSVERPDGSNFTLKIRSTKLEDSAMYFCASNGTPNQPQHFGDGTRLSIL.

The gene calls are TRBV7-8 and TRBJ2-7, with D uncertain. The germline V gene encodes CDR1 SGHVS and CDR2 FQNEAQ. V lost 4 bases and J 0 bases, leaving 10 bases between the germline ends. The CDR3 sequence is 14 residues long. CDR3: CASSSVILSYEQYF. CDR3 sequence (DNA): TGTGCCAGCAGCTCTGTCATCCTCTCCTACGAGCAGTACTTC.

The genes are TRBV28 and TRBJ1-1; 7 positions match TRBD1. The CDR3 spans 16 residues. The junction had 14 bases not matched to a gene; V was cut back by 5 bases and J by 5 bases. Per the germline V gene, CDR1 is MDHEN and CDR2 is SYDVKM. The CDR3 protein is CASSTYRGAGRTEAFF. DNA of the CDR3: TGTGCCAGCAGTACCTACAGGGGCGCGGGAAGGACTGAAGCTTTCTTT.

The chain employs TRBV7-9 and TRBJ1-1; D is ambiguous. Germline V gene data show CDR1 as SEHNR and CDR2 as FQNEAQ (reference sequence). Trimming took off 8 bases at V and 5 bases at J, with 9 bases between the two ends. The CDR3 is 11 residues long. The CDR3 nucleotides read TGTGCCAGCGAAAAGGAAACTGAAGCTTTCTTT. Its translation: CASEKETEAFF.

The rearrangement joins TRBV6-1 to TRBJ1-1; D possibly corresponds to TRBD1 (6 bases). The CDR3 runs to 12 residues. V was trimmed by 2 bases and J by 6 bases, leaving 7 bases between them. CDR1 MNHNS and CDR2 SASEGT come from the germline V gene. CDR3 amino acids: CASSEWTAEAFF. CDR3 DNA: TGTGCCAGCAGTGAATGGACAGCTGAAGCTTTCTTT.

The V and J genes are TRBV19 and TRBJ2-6; no clear D gene. CDR1 and CDR2 from the germline V gene are LNHDA and SQIVND (reference sequence). The CDR3 loop spans 14 amino acids. V shed 1 base and J shed 4 bases, with 5 bases lying between them. CDR3 nucleotide sequence: TGTGCCAGTAGTATAGCGGGCGGGGCCAACGTCCTGACTTTC. Protein product: CASSIAGGANVLTF.

This chain connects TRBV11-2 to TRBJ1-6; unclear D gene. CDR3 length: 14 residues. The V gene lost 1 base and the J gene lost 10 bases, with 11 bases spanning the gap. Germline CDR1 and CDR2: SGHAT and FQNNGV. The CDR3 coding sequence is TGTGCCAGCAGCTTAGTATCTGGGCAGTCACCCCTCCACTTT. Amino acid sequence: CASSLVSGQSPLHF.

Comment on this clone: Distinct nucleotide sequences in the sample also encode this CDR3. V gene TRBV2 combines with J gene TRBJ2-3; 8 nucleotides line up with TRBD1. The CDR3 consists of 14 residues. Trimming at V came to 5 bases and at J to 2 bases, leaving 3 bases not matched to a gene. Germline V gene lookup returns CDR1 SNHLY and CDR2 FYNNEI. In DNA, the CDR3 is TGTGCCAGCAGTCGACAGGGGCCCACAGATACGCAGTATTTT. Protein sequence: CASSRQGPTDTQYF.